These 30 T cell receptor beta chains originate from one sample sequenced in a study of T cells in women clearing cervical HPV infection (dated by TCRdb to the late 2010s). Preparation of the library involved the immunoSEQ multiplex PCR assay. What TCRdb holds here is the immuneACCESS table cut down to in-frame rearrangements. Part of the clones is not present; checked against another copy, under half of the missing clones reflect an unresolved V gene, and the others are unexplained. The sample table records 25,000 to 30,000 clones. The top ten clonotypes cover 20% to 25% of the sample. The sequencing input was blood buffy coat. These TCRs come from a woman aged 18 to 75 with a cervical HPV16 infection that either progressed to CIN3+ or cleared (not recorded which).

About this clone: One end of the junction fails to match germline, which may point to a read error. The sequenced fragment ends 3 residues before the CDR3 boundary, so the rest is inferred from the germline J gene. The chain has TRBV7-9 and TRBJ2-7; tentative D call: TRBD1 (5 bases). Germline V lookup: CDR1 SEHNR, CDR2 FQNEAQ (reference sequence). There are 13 residues in the CDR3. This CDR3 reads CASSLDSPYEQYF. Partial CDR3 DNA: TGTGCCAGCAGTTTAGACAGCCCCTACGAG.

On this clone itself: From the germline J gene comes the end of the CDR3, since the read stops 3 residues before it. The chain joins TRBV13 to TRBJ2-1; 7 bases are a match to TRBD1. The CDR3 runs 15 residues. With 0 bases clipped from V and 3 bases from J, the junction kept 2 bases outside the gene matches. CDR1 PRHDT and CDR2 FYEKMQ come from the germline V gene (reference sequence). CDR3 sequence: CASSLGDRDYNEQFF. The DNA read from the CDR3 is TGTGCCAGCAGCTTAGGAGACAGGGACTACAATGAG.

Concerning this clone itself: From the germline J gene comes the end of the CDR3, since the read stops 3 residues before it. This chain connects TRBV2 to TRBJ1-5; D may be TRBD1 (6 bases). The ends were cut back, 7 bases at V and 6 bases at J, with 16 bases in the middle. This CDR3 comprises 14 residues. CDR1 and CDR2 from the germline V gene are SNHLY and FYNNEI. The CDR3 protein is CASNEGGSGQPQHF. Partial CDR3 DNA: TGTGCCAGCAACGAGGGGGGGTCGGGTCAGCCC.

Points on this clone: The read halts 3 residues ahead of the CDR3 end, with the missing end drawn from the germline J gene. The rearrangement joins TRBV2 to TRBJ1-5; D remains ambiguous. In germline, CDR1 is SNHLY, CDR2 FYNNEI. V dropped 3 bases and J dropped 3 bases, with 12 bases sitting between them. The CDR3 sequence is 15 residues long. The DNA read from the CDR3 is TGTGCCAGCAGTGATGAACAGATTTCCAATCAGCCC. It specifies CASSDEQISNQP. The whole CDR3 protein reads CASSDEQISNQPQHF.

Comments on this clone: The read is 3 residues too short to cover the CDR3 end, so that end is filled in from the germline J gene. This chain joins TRBV7-6 and TRBJ1-5, with D possibly being TRBD1 (6 bases). V lost 5 bases and J 8 bases, leaving 13 bases between the germline ends. Looked up from germline, CDR1 is SGHVS and CDR2 is FNYEAQ. The CDR3 contains 13 residues. The CDR3 bases that were read are TGTGCCAGCAGCCGCAGGGGCCGGGAGCCC. Encoded protein: CASSRRGREP. The full CDR3 is CASSRRGREPQHF.

With respect to this clone: Read data end 3 residues before the CDR3 end; the end is taken from the germline J gene. The chain is built from TRBV6-1 and TRBJ2-3, with D tentatively TRBD2 (6 bases). This CDR3 contains 15 residues. V was trimmed by 2 bases and J by 1 base, leaving 10 bases between them. CDR1 and CDR2 (germline): MNHNS, SASEGT. CDR3 bases read: TGTGCCAGCAGTGAATGGGACTCCCGCACAGATACG. Translation: CASSEWDSRTDT. The full CDR3 is CASSEWDSRTDTQYF.

As concerns this clone: The read ends 3 residues shy of where the CDR3 ends; the end is completed using the germline J gene. Other DNA sequences in the same sample also yield this CDR3. This chain joins TRBV7-3 and TRBJ1-3; D call uncertain. Per the germline V gene, CDR1 is SGHTA and CDR2 is FQGTGA. V lost 5 bases and J 0 bases, leaving 8 bases between the germline ends. The CDR3 has 14 residues. Incomplete CDR3 DNA: TGTGCCAGCAGCCCTAGTCACTCTGGAAACACC. As protein: CASSPSHSGNT. The entire CDR3 is CASSPSHSGNTIYF.

For this clone: With the read ending 3 residues before the CDR3 end, the germline J gene is used to fill in that end. The chain recombines TRBV28 with TRBJ2-1; 8 bases fit TRBD1. Germline CDR1 is MDHEN and CDR2 is SYDVKM. After removal of 4 bases from V and 9 bases from J, the junction contained 14 bases not matched to a gene. The CDR3 totals 16 residues. CDR3 DNA (partial): TGTGCCAGCAGTTATGACGGGCAGGGGGCCTTAGGTGAG. It codes for CASSYDGQGALGE. The complete CDR3 reads CASSYDGQGALGEQFF.

Concerning this clone: The read finishes 3 residues shy of the CDR3 end, and the germline J gene is used to complete it. The chain links TRBV29-1 to TRBJ2-3; D unresolved. CDR1 and CDR2 (germline): SQVTM, ANQGSEA. CDR3 length equals 13 residues. CDR3: CSVLNGRNQPQYF. CDR3 bases read: TGCAGCGTCCTAAATGGGCGCAATCAGCCG.

The CDR3 protein is CASSLQSAQNTEAFF. The DNA read from the CDR3 is TGTGCCAGCAGCCTTCAAAGCGCACAGAACACTGAA. V is TRBV14 and J is TRBJ1-1; unclear D gene. With the read ending 3 residues before the CDR3 end, the germline J gene is used to fill in that end. The ends were cut back, 4 bases at V and 1 base at J, with 13 bases in the middle. Germline V gene data show CDR1 as SGHDN and CDR2 as FVKESK. The CDR3 is 15 amino acids.

As for this clone: The read ends 3 residues before the CDR3 terminus; that terminus is restored from the germline J gene. V gene TRBV28 combines with J gene TRBJ2-1; TRBD2 agrees at 7 bases. V shed 5 bases, J shed 6 bases, and the junction held 10 bases outside the gene matches. This CDR3 is built from 15 residues. Germline loops: CDR1 MDHEN, CDR2 SYDVKM. CDR3 amino acids: CASSRPGLKGNEQFF. Incomplete CDR3 DNA: TGTGCCAGCAGTAGACCGGGACTAAAAGGCAATGAG.

Turning to this clone: The read halts 3 residues ahead of the CDR3 end, with the missing end drawn from the germline J gene. V usage is TRBV2 and J usage is TRBJ2-2; 9 positions match TRBD1. This CDR3 is built from 14 residues. Germline loops: CDR1 SNHLY, CDR2 FYNNEI. Partial CDR3 DNA: TGTGCCAGCAGAGCCGGGACAGGGAATGAAAAG. Protein: CASRAGTGNEK. The whole CDR3 reads CASRAGTGNEKLFF.

As concerns this clone: The observed sequence ends 3 residues before the CDR3 terminus, with the missing tail filled in from the germline J gene. The V call is TRBV2, the J call TRBJ2-6; 12 bases fit TRBD1. This CDR3 is 16 amino acids long. The V gene end was trimmed by 7 bases and the J gene end by 4 bases; junction bases not matched to a gene: 5. The germline gives CDR1 SNHLY, CDR2 FYNNEI. The sequenced part of the CDR3 DNA is TGTGCCAGCACCCGGGACAGGGGGCGCGGGGCCAACGTC. Encoded protein: CASTRDRGRGANV. The whole CDR3 sequence is CASTRDRGRGANVLTF.

Concerning this clone itself: The read finishes 3 residues shy of the CDR3 end, and the germline J gene is used to complete it. The V and J genes are TRBV5-1 and TRBJ1-1; TRBD1 aligns across 7 bases. Germline loops: CDR1 SGHRS, CDR2 YFSETQ. The V segment lost 9 bases and the J segment 0 bases; nucleotides outside the gene matches: 8. The CDR3 has 14 amino acids. CDR3 DNA, as far as it was read: TGCGCCACCAGTGGGGGACAGCTGAACACTGAA. Its translation is CATSGGQLNTE. The full CDR3 protein is CATSGGQLNTEAFF.

In the case of this clone: The CDR3 is cut off 3 residues early in the read; its end comes from the germline J gene. The chain joins TRBV2 to TRBJ1-1; 9 bases align to TRBD1. Germline V gives CDR1 SNHLY, CDR2 FYNNEI. The CDR3 loop spans 15 amino acids. V shed 5 bases and J 1 base; nucleotides not matched to a gene: 5. The CDR3 bases that were read are TGTGCCAGCAGTCCACAGGGACAGGGGAACACTGAA. This encodes CASSPQGQGNTE. The full CDR3 is CASSPQGQGNTEAFF.

A remark on this clone: Read sequence stops 3 residues before the CDR3 end, and the germline J gene provides the missing end. The J gene is TRBJ1-2, the V gene TRBV29-1; 7 bases map to TRBD1. V lost 7 bases and J lost 2; bases outside the gene matches: 7. Germline lookup yields CDR1 SQVTM and CDR2 ANQGSEA. The CDR3 has 13 amino acids. Here the CDR3 reads CSAGPDRNYGYTF. The DNA read from the CDR3 is TGCAGCGCTGGGCCGGACAGGAACTATGGC.

On this clone itself: The missing CDR3 end, 3 residues past where the read stops, is filled in from the germline J gene. V and J are TRBV5-6 and TRBJ1-6, with 10 bases aligning to TRBD1. The germline CDR1 and CDR2 sequences are SGHDT and YYEEEE. The CDR3 extends over 14 amino acids. The CDR3 sequence is CASSWADRGQSLHF. The CDR3 DNA, read in part, is TGTGCCAGCAGCTGGGCAGACAGGGGGCAATCC. Variable domain in full (rest from reference TRBV5-6 and TRBJ1-6): DAGVTQSPTHLIKTRGQQVTLRCSPKSGHDTVSWYQQALGQGPQFIFQYYEEEERQRGNFPDRFSGHQFPNYSSELNVNALLLGDSALYLCASSWADRGQSLHFGNGTRLTVT.

In the case of this clone: The sequenced fragment ends 3 residues before the CDR3 boundary, so the rest is inferred from the germline J gene. The rearrangement joins TRBV30 to TRBJ1-1; D gene uncertain. The length of the CDR3 is 14 residues. The V gene's germline CDR1 is GTSNPN and CDR2 SVGIG (reference sequence). The CDR3 sequence is CAWHNGLAGETAFF. CDR3 bases read: TGTGCCTGGCACAACGGACTAGCGGGAGAGACA.

As regards this clone: The read terminates 3 residues ahead of where the CDR3 ends, so the germline J gene completes it. The rearrangement uses TRBV2 and TRBJ1-4, with no clear D. This CDR3 region has 16 residues. V lost 6 bases and J lost 0, with 14 bases in between. Germline V CDR1 and CDR2: SNHLY, FYNNEI. This CDR3 is CASSDSKATTNEKLFF. The sequenced part of the CDR3 DNA is TGTGCCAGCAGCGATAGTAAAGCGACAACTAATGAAAAA.

Notes on this clone: The read terminates 3 residues ahead of where the CDR3 ends, so the germline J gene completes it. The rearrangement links TRBV4-2 to TRBJ2-1, with 9 bases fitting TRBD2. Trimming took 4 bases from V and 0 from J; bases not matched to a gene: 7. The germline V gene encodes CDR1 LGHNA and CDR2 YNFKEQ. CDR3 length: 17 residues. The CDR3 DNA, read in part, is TGTGCCAGCAGCCCGTCTAGCGGGGCCGCCTCCTACAATGAG. This encodes CASSPSSGAASYNE. The whole CDR3 sequence is CASSPSSGAASYNEQFF.

As regards this clone: Sequencing ends 3 residues short of the CDR3 end; the germline J gene provides the rest. V is TRBV28 and J is TRBJ1-1; D is unresolved. Per the germline V gene, CDR1 is MDHEN and CDR2 is SYDVKM. The CDR3 sequence is 15 residues long. V was trimmed by 6 bases and J by 2 bases, leaving 16 bases between them. CDR3 DNA (partial): TGTGCCAGCAGCCGGTGGGCGGGAGGAAACACTGAA. Its protein is CASSRWAGGNTE. The whole CDR3 sequence reads CASSRWAGGNTEAFF.

As concerns this clone: The read terminates 3 residues ahead of where the CDR3 ends, so the germline J gene completes it. V is TRBV30 and J is TRBJ2-7; D is undetermined. Germline CDR1 reads GTSNPN; CDR2 reads SVGIG (reference sequence). This CDR3 comprises 15 residues. The V and J ends lost 2 bases and 0 bases respectively, with 14 bases between them. CDR3 bases read: TGTGCCTGGAGTCCCCTAAGGGCCACCTCCTACGAG. Its translation is CAWSPLRATSYE. The full-length CDR3 reads as CAWSPLRATSYEQYF.

Note on this clone: The CDR3 extends 3 residues past the end of the read, so its final part is completed from the germline J gene. The J gene is TRBJ2-1, the V gene TRBV10-3; 14 bases match TRBD2. This CDR3 has 15 amino acids. Germline CDR1 is ENHRY and CDR2 is SYGVKD. With 4 bases clipped from V and 8 bases from J, the junction kept 4 bases outside the gene matches. The CDR3: CAISVGTSGSYEQFF. The DNA read from the CDR3 is TGTGCCATCAGTGTCGGGACTAGCGGGAGCTATGAG.

Concerning this clone: The read ends 3 residues before the CDR3 terminus; that terminus is restored from the germline J gene. This chain uses TRBV30 with TRBJ2-7; weak D call: TRBD1 (5 bases). The germline V and J ends were trimmed by 5 bases and 2 bases, with 13 bases remaining between them. The CDR3 contains 13 residues. Per germline, CDR1 GTSNPN and CDR2 SVGIG (reference sequence). CDR3 protein: CAWSHRGTYEQYF. CDR3 bases read: TGTGCCTGGTCCCATAGGGGTACCTACGAG.

About this clone itself: From the germline J gene comes the end of the CDR3, since the read stops 3 residues before it. This rearrangement joins TRBV7-2 to TRBJ1-1; TRBD1 might be the D (6 bases). Looked up from germline, CDR1 is SGHTA and CDR2 is FQGNSA. The CDR3 has 14 amino acids. V was clipped by 3 bases and J by 1 base, with 9 bases between them. Here the CDR3 reads CASSLAQGNTEAFF. The DNA read from the CDR3 is TGTGCCAGCAGCTTGGCACAGGGGAACACTGAA.

With respect to this clone: Coverage ceases 3 residues before the CDR3 finishes, and the germline J gene fills in the end. The chain combines TRBV19 with TRBJ1-5; D call uncertain. The germline gives CDR1 LNHDA, CDR2 SQIVND (reference sequence). The length of the CDR3 is 13 residues. Trimming shortened V by 7 bases and J by 4 bases, and 11 bases separated the two germline ends. The sequenced CDR3 bases are TGTGCCAGTACTCATGACAAGAATCAGCCC. Translation gives CASTHDKNQP. In full, the CDR3 reads CASTHDKNQPQHF.

As concerns this clone: Read data end 3 residues before the CDR3 end; the end is taken from the germline J gene. The chain joins TRBV20-1 to TRBJ2-1; 7 positions agree with TRBD1. CDR1 DFQATT and CDR2 SNEGSKA come from the germline V gene (reference sequence). The CDR3 length is 12 residues. Unmatched junction bases numbered 4, after V lost 4 bases and J lost 7 bases. This CDR3 reads CSAIRDRNEQFF. The sequenced part of the CDR3 DNA is TGCAGTGCTATCCGGGACAGAAATGAG.

With respect to this clone: The CDR3 extends 3 residues past the end of the read, so its final part is completed from the germline J gene. The rearrangement uses TRBV12-3 or TRBV12-4 and TRBJ2-7; possibly TRBD2 for D (6 bases). The CDR3 loop spans 14 amino acids. V was shortened by 5 bases and J by 2 bases, with 13 bases between the two germline ends. Incomplete CDR3 DNA: TGTGCCAGCAGTCTAATAGCGGACCCCTACGAG. Protein product: CASSLIADPYE. The whole CDR3 reads CASSLIADPYEQYF.

Concerning this clone: Mismatch with germline at one junction end may stem from a read error. The missing CDR3 end, 3 residues past where the read stops, is filled in from the germline J gene. The chain combines TRBV7-7 with TRBJ2-1; D is unclear. The CDR3 is 16 amino acids. From germline, CDR1 is SSHAT and CDR2 FNYEAQ (reference sequence). Incomplete CDR3 DNA: TGTGCTAGCAGCTTAAGCGCGGATGGCTCCTACAATGAG. It yields the protein CASSLSADGSYNE. In full, the CDR3 is CASSLSADGSYNEQFF.

Notes on this clone: The CDR3 end falls 3 residues outside the read, so it is completed with the germline J gene. This chain connects TRBV29-1 to TRBJ2-3; possibly TRBD1 for D (5 bases). The germline gives CDR1 SQVTM, CDR2 ANQGSEA. The ends were cut back, 3 bases at V and 6 bases at J, with 13 bases in the middle. The CDR3 consists of 13 residues. Incomplete CDR3 DNA: TGCAGCGTTGATGACAGCCCCGGGGATACG. Its translation is CSVDDSPGDT. The complete CDR3 sequence is CSVDDSPGDTQYF.